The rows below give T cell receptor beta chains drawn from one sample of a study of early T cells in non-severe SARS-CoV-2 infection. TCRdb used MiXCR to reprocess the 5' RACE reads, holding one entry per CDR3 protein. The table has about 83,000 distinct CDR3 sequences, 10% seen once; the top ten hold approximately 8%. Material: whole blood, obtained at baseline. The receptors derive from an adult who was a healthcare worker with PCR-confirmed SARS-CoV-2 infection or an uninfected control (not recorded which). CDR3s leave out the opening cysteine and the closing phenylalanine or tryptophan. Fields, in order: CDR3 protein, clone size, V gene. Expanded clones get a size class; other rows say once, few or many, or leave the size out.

ASSPVPGYEQY | . | TRBV6-1
ASSPRPGSYEQY | . | TRBV18
ASSRGPAQETQY | . | TRBV28
ASSPWVRLNSGANVLT | many | TRBV6-1
ASSLAGQVYGYT | . | TRBV5-1
ASSSWGQTETQY | . | TRBV27
ASSLSLSGANVLT | many | TRBV27
ASSATGARDQPQH | few | TRBV7-9
ASSPQLHEQY | . | TRBV18
ASKGGTDTQY | few | TRBV6-5
ASSRGELYLRQETQY | . | TRBV9
ASSIDRGAQY | many | TRBV19
ASTVGQRLF | many | TRBV6-1
ATSRETANTEAF | few | TRBV15
ASSPRAGQPQH | . | TRBV19
ASSDRDSSTYNEQF | few | TRBV21-1
ATSDPGQGRYNEQF | . | TRBV24-1
ASSRGNGNTIY | many | TRBV6-6
ASSRLGPTENIQY | . | TRBV4-2
ASSLSGNMNTEAF | . | TRBV27
AITPDRVSGYT | . | TRBV10-3
AISESRENNEQF | . | TRBV10-3
ASSPSTLAGGSYEQY | . | TRBV13
ASSLPTGRQEKLF | many | TRBV5-1
ASRGTGEYEQY | many | TRBV4-1
ASSVRDRTETQY | few | TRBV2
ASSLTSGQETQY | . | TRBV7-9
SATGTLVHYT | few | TRBV20-1
ASSYGTGNEKLF | few | TRBV7-9
ASSLEGGSETQY | . | TRBV5-6
ASSPMDREDTGELF | many | TRBV5-1
SARKSPNPTDTQY | few | TRBV20-1
ASSHSVPNQPQH | many | TRBV12-3/TRBV12-4
ASSQGLAANNEQF | many | TRBV3-1
ATTGRGEETQY | many | TRBV24-1
ASSSRGGSSYNEQF | few | TRBV3-1